This TCR beta chain originates from a study of cytomegalovirus exposure and HLA in healthy donors (dated by TCRdb to about 2017). For the study in its entirety: According to an earlier analysis of a few hundred of the donors, some 180 million T cells yielded over 90 million unique TCR beta sequences and approximately 300 Gb of sequence data. Roughly 300 gigabases of sequencing data and tens of millions of unique TCR sequences were included in an early release covering around 650 HLA-typed donors. The genetic ancestry cluster associated with self-reported Caucasian donors included roughly four fifths of the roughly 400 genotyped donors. The aim of the study was to test whether cataloging public T cell receptors could identify signatures of past pathogen exposure. The T cell repertoires of some 670 subjects were profiled by immunosequencing and related to cytomegalovirus serostatus. Besides the first cohort of around 670 subjects, a separate validation cohort made up of 120 different subjects was used. To predict cytomegalovirus infection status, the study brought together high-throughput TCR immunosequencing, statistical association of individual TCRs with disease status, and machine learning. A later analysis re-examined previously published TCR beta repertoires from just over 650 donors and added high-resolution HLA genotyping to investigate patterns of TCR occurrence. Rather than drawing on any new phenotypic data, the later analysis identified candidate immune exposures from TCR beta sequences and the way those sequences occurred across donors. To decide whether each TCR beta V gene segment behaved as functional or pseudogenic, an earlier analysis of some 540 of the donors relied on high-throughput TCR beta sequencing. Alongside the repertoire data, information on donor age, sex, ethnicity and CMV serostatus was compiled. In a later genetic analysis, genome-wide SNP genotypes for about 55% of the roughly 670 donors were used, and that subset was treated as a discovery cohort. All discovery cohort repertoires had been generated using a single sequencing platform. HLA typing included class I and class II loci at four-digit resolution. The number of typed donors differed by locus: about 620-630 for A, B, C, DRB1 and DQB1; approximately 530 for DQA1; some 610 for DPA1; and around 450 for DPB1. Roughly 5 DR-DQ haplotypes were treated as single units for association and clustering because of strong linkage in the cohort. Among over 350 genotyped donors of the cohort, an average of about 240,000 unique TCR beta nucleotide sequences were sequenced per donor, about a sixth of them non-productive. The full study reports these points: The sequencing pipeline was judged likely to have produced a cluster of highly shared sequence variants as a technical artifact. In a later analysis, HLA-associated TCR beta chains showed more clonal expansion and lower generation probabilities than non-associated chains that were equally common. In a later analysis, 15,000 to 20,000 TCR beta sequences were associated with specific HLA alleles at a false discovery rate of 0.05. A few of the identified cytomegalovirus-associated TCR beta chains were confirmed in vitro to be specific for cytomegalovirus antigens. This cohort had only TCR beta chains sequenced, and the lack of alpha or paired-chain data limited which features could be detected. V-gene and J-gene trimming of TCR beta chains was associated with a missense DCLRE1C variant in a later genetic analysis, and the association was replicated in an independent cohort. According to the authors, the approach could potentially be generalized to other disease states and immunological phenotypes. Sequencing depth was assumed to be roughly uniform across donors in the presence/absence analyses, though that assumption may not hold. HLA typing was unavailable for some donors at each locus, so association tests used only the typed subset. In a later analysis, the rate of TCR association differed among HLA loci, with DRB1 alleles having the most associated TCRs and HLA-C alleles having the fewest. According to a later analysis, most CMV-associated TCR beta chains appeared to be HLA-restricted, and the HLA associations seemed to be driven largely by CMV exposure. Immune exposure information for the cohort was limited to CMV serostatus. A later analysis reported that several top co-occurrence clusters appeared linked to parvovirus B19, influenza, CMV and Epstein-Barr virus. The study listed 150 to 200 TCR beta chains as associated with cytomegalovirus. Cytomegalovirus status was reported to be diagnosed by the classifier with high specificity and sensitivity in both the original and validation cohorts. Strong co-occurrence of HLA alleles, especially DR and DQ, made assigning TCR associations to individual alleles difficult. Broadly in line with IMGT annotations, most TCR beta V segments showed up in productive rearrangements about 87% or about 30% of the time in an earlier analysis of under 700 of the donors. Because counts were too low, seventeen rarely observed V segments, including chromosome 9 orphons, were left out of the earlier analysis of several hundred of the donors. A further reported finding was that TCR beta sequences accurately predicted the HLA-A and HLA-B alleles for most subjects in the first cohort. Most TCR sequences were seen in very few donors, while some public TCRs were found in many individuals. Correlated functional status among segregating V segments might reflect linkage disequilibrium, but an unknown experimental factor could not be ruled out. According to a later genetic analysis, donors in an Asian-associated ancestry cluster had fewer N-insertions in productive TCRs than the roughly 700-donor mean.

The cohort comprised 666 healthy bone marrow donors. At the time of sampling, every cohort member was nominally healthy, though immune exposures that went unrecorded were likely present. The donor was CMV seronegative and was included in the group of several hundred seronegative cohort members. Each donor provided a peripheral blood sample, and peripheral blood mononuclear cells were used for TCR beta sequencing. The Qiagen DNeasy Blood Extraction Kit was used to extract genomic DNA from the blood cell samples. With respect to this clone: Its antigen remains undetermined. The sample holds no much larger clone one base away, and base qualities are not on file.

The library was built by means of the immunoSEQ multiplex PCR assay. For the multiplex PCR, a mixture combining 60 forward primers for TCR Vbeta segments and 13 reverse primers for TCR Jbeta segments was used. Amplification of the CDR3 region of rearranged TCR beta genes was performed with a multiplex PCR assay on genomic DNA. The amplified TCR beta libraries were sequenced on the Illumina HiSeq System as 87-base-pair reads. In the original analysis: In a later analysis, roughly 80 million unique TCR beta chains were counted across the roughly 670 repertoires, and roughly 10 million of these chains were shared by at least two donors. Raw reads were error-corrected and collapsed into unique sequences with a nearest-neighbor algorithm that merged closely related sequences to remove PCR and sequencing errors. Alignment of CDR3 sequences to IMGT reference sequences was used to assign V, D and J gene segments. Each retained sequence needed at least a six-nucleotide match to both a V gene segment and a J gene segment. Rearrangements were called productive when the CDR3 lacked stop codons and stayed in frame with V and J; all others were non-productive. Following IMGT convention, CDR3 was defined as the stretch from the second conserved V-encoded cysteine up to the conserved J-encoded phenylalanine. In an earlier analysis of approximately 500 of the donors, sequences lacking an unambiguous match to a single V gene segment were excluded. In an earlier analysis of about 590 of the donors, a V segment was called functional when productive rearrangements were above 56.7%, and segregating when the standard deviation between donors exceeded 5%. A statistical classification framework was built to diagnose cytomegalovirus status from the catalog of TCR beta chain sequences. V and J gene assignment, in a later analysis, came from comparing TCR nucleotide sequences with IMGT/GENE-DB human TR gene sequences. A later analysis assigned CDR3 sequences and most-parsimonious VDJ recombination scenarios with the TCRdist pipeline. A later analysis defined each TCR beta chain by its CDR3 amino acid sequence plus V-gene family, and excluded reads lacking a unique V-gene family. To address suspected cross-contamination and a sequencing artifact, a later analysis removed approximately 590 highly shared, low-generation-probability nucleotide sequences. In a later analysis, a clonal expansion index was calculated for each public chain from normalized within-repertoire ranks of inferred template counts. In a later analysis, generation probabilities were computed using a VDJ recombination model fitted to out-of-frame rearrangements, and the results were checked against IGoR. A later analysis scored TCR-TCR, TCR-HLA and TCR-CMV co-occurrence with hypergeometric tests, applying a repertoire-size bias correction to TCR pairs. To estimate false discovery rates, a later analysis permuted the HLA or CMV assignments 20 times. A later analysis grouped co-occurring TCRs with DBSCAN, adding TCRdist sequence similarity when clustering within HLA-allele-positive subsets. For co-occurrence clustering, repertoires with fewer than 30,000 or more than 120,000 public chains were excluded, along with five repertoires with anomalous nucleotide sharing. TCRdb provides this immuneACCESS table in a form limited to in-frame rearrangements. Some clones are lacking; in checked studies, under half of them reflect an unresolved V gene, and why the rest are absent is not known. From that table come the V and J calls and clone size; the DNA was used to work out D and trimming. This sample gives about 200,000 clones in total; 75% to 85% of them show up just once. The ten largest clones take up less than 3% of the sample.

Material for sequencing was PBMCs. The receptor was derived from a woman aged 40 to 49 in good health and CMV-seronegative.

CDR3 loop: CASSLPPGGQPGREQYF. Here is the DNA: TGTGCCAGCAGTTTACCCCCTGGGGGACAGCCGGGGCGCGAGCAGTACTTC. The rearranged chain carries TRBV27 and TRBJ2-7, with TRBD1 matching 7 junction bases. For CDR1 and CDR2, the germline V gene (reference sequence) lists MNHEY and SMNVEV. The V end gives up 2 bases and the J end 6 bases, leaving 16 bases in the junction not matched to a gene. The CDR3, from cysteine to phenylalanine, totals 17 residues. Of all the DNA, just the CDR3 is kept, 51 bases in frame from base 1.